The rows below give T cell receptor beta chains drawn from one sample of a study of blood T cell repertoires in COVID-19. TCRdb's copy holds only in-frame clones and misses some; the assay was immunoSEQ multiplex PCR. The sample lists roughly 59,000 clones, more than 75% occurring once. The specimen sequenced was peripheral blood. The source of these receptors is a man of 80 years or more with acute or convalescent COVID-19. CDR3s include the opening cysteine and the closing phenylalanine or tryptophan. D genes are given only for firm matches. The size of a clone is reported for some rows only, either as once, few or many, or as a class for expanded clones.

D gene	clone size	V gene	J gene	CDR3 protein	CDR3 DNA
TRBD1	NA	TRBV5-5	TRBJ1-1	CASSGTDFDTEAFF	TGTGCCAGCAGCGGGACAGACTTTGACACTGAAGCTTTCTTT
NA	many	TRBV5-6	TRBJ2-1	CASSFEGLAHEQFF	TGTGCCAGCAGCTTTGAGGGACTCGCACATGAGCAGTTCTTC
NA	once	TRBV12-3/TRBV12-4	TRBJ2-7	CASSLTTTNEQYF	TGTGCCAGCAGTTTAACTACCACCAACGAGCAGTACTTC
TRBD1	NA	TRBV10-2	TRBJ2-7	CASMDRGGTEQYF	TGCGCCAGCATGGACAGGGGCGGCACCGAGCAGTACTTC
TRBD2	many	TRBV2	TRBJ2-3	CASGRGLAGTDTQYF	TGTGCCAGCGGGAGGGGACTAGCGGGGACAGATACGCAGTATTTT
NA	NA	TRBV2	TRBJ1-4	CASSLQPNEKLFF	TGTGCCAGCAGCCTACAGCCGAATGAAAAACTGTTTTTT
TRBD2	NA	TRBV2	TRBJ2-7	CASRPGLAAYEQYF	TGTGCCAGCAGACCCGGACTAGCGGCCTACGAGCAGTACTTC
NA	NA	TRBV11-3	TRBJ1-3	CASSRSGNTIYF	TGTGCCAGCAGCCGGTCTGGAAACACCATATATTTT
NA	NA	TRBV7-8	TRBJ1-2	CASSPRRDGGYTF	TGTGCCAGCAGCCCCCGCAGGGATGGTGGCTACACCTTC
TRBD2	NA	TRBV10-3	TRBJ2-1	CAISVSGGDNEQFF	TGTGCCATCAGTGTTAGCGGGGGGGACAATGAGCAGTTCTTC
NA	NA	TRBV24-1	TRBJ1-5	CATSDLGGTQPQHF	TGTGCCACCAGTGATTTGGGGGGGACGCAGCCCCAGCATTTT
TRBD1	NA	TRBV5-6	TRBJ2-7	CASSRQGFSYEQYF	TGTGCCAGCAGCCGACAGGGGTTCTCCTACGAGCAGTACTTC
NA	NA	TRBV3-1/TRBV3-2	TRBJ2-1	CASSQDKINEQFF	TGTGCCAGCAGCCAAGATAAAATTAATGAGCAGTTCTTC
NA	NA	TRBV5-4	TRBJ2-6	CASSLAWSSGANVLTF	TGTGCCAGCAGCTTGGCTTGGAGCTCTGGGGCCAACGTCCTGACTTTC
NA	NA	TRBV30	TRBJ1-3	CAWTQGSRGSGNTIYF	TGTGCCTGGACTCAGGGGTCCCGCGGGTCTGGAAACACCATATATTTT
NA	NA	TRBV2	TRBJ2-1	CASSEIRYNEQFF	TGTGCCAGCAGTGAAATCCGTTACAATGAGCAGTTCTTC
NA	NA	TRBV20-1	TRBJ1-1	CSAPMSSEAFF	TGCAGTGCTCCGATGAGTAGTGAAGCTTTCTTT
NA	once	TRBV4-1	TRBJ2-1	CASSRGGAPPIEQFF	TGCGCCAGCAGCCGGGGAGGCGCCCCCCCTATTGAGCAGTTCTTC
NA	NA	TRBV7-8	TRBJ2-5	CASSPTRETQYF	TGTGCCAGCAGCCCGACTCGGGAGACCCAGTACTTC
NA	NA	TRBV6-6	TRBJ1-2	CASSAVMEYGYTF	TGTGCCAGCAGTGCCGTCATGGAGTATGGCTACACCTTC
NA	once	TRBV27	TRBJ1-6	CASSLQGNNSPLHF	TGTGCCAGCAGTTTACAGGGAAATAATTCACCCCTCCACTTT
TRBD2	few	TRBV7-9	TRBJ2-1	CAVNLRLAGGRIDNEQFF	TGTGCCGTCAACTTACGACTAGCGGGAGGGCGTATTGACAATGAGCAGTTCTTC
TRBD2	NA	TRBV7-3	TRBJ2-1	CASSLTGGSSYNEQFF	TGTGCCAGCAGCTTAACCGGCGGGAGCTCCTACAATGAGCAGTTCTTC
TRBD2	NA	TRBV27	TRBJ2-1	CASRPLAGVGNEQFF	TGTGCCAGCAGACCCCTAGCGGGAGTCGGTAATGAGCAGTTCTTC
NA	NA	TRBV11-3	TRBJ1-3	CASSVSGVSDTIYF	TGTGCCAGCAGCGTGTCGGGGGTATCGGACACCATATATTTT
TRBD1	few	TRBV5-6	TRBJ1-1	CASSLAGGGTEAFF	TGTGCCAGCAGCTTGGCAGGGGGAGGCACTGAAGCTTTCTTT
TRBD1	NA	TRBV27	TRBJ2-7	CASSRPGQGTYEQYF	TGTGCCAGCAGTCGACCGGGACAGGGGACCTACGAGCAGTACTTC
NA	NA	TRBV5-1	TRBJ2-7	CASSDQGVHEQYF	TGCGCCAGCAGCGACCAGGGTGTCCACGAGCAGTACTTC
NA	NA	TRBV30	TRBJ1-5	CAWSAQGSNQPQHF	TGTGCCTGGAGTGCCCAGGGTAGCAATCAGCCCCAGCATTTT
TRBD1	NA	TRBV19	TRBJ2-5	CATLGQEEETQYF	TGTGCCACCCTCGGACAGGAGGAGGAGACCCAGTACTTC
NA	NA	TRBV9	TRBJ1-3	CASTQGPGNTIYF	TGTGCCAGCACCCAGGGCCCAGGAAACACCATATATTTT
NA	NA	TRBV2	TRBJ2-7	CASRGRVFDEQYF	TGTGCCAGCAGGGGCAGGGTTTTTGACGAGCAGTACTTC
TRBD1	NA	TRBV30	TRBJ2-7	CAWSAPRTGFSYEQYF	TGTGCCTGGAGCGCGCCCCGGACAGGGTTTTCCTACGAGCAGTACTTC
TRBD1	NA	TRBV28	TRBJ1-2	CASWGQAINYGYTF	TGTGCCAGCTGGGGACAGGCAATCAACTATGGCTACACCTTC
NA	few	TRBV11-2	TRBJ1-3	CASRALDNSGNTIYF	TGTGCCAGCAGGGCCCTTGATAACTCTGGAAACACCATATATTTT
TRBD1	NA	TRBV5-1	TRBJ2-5	CASSLAGQGRETQYF	TGCGCCAGCAGCTTGGCGGGACAGGGCCGGGAGACCCAGTACTTC
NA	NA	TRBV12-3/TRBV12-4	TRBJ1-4	CASSPRGEKLFF	TGTGCCAGCAGTCCAAGAGGGGAAAAACTGTTTTTT
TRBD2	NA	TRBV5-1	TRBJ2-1	CASSLGGSGGYNEQFF	TGCGCCAGCAGCTTGGGCGGTAGCGGGGGGTACAATGAGCAGTTCTTC
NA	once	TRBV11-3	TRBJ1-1	CASSSLGQPNTEAFF	TGTGCCAGCAGCTCCCTAGGACAGCCTAACACTGAAGCTTTCTTT
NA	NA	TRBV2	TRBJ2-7	CASSGMASYEQYF	TGTGCCAGCAGCGGAATGGCTAGCTACGAGCAGTACTTC
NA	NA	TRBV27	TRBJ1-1	CASRRLAAGTEAFF	TGTGCCAGCAGGCGGTTGGCCGCGGGCACTGAAGCTTTCTTT
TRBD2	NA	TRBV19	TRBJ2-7	CASSMTSGGPSYEQYF	TGTGCCAGTAGTATGACTAGCGGGGGCCCTAGCTACGAGCAGTACTTC
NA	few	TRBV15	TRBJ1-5	CATSSDRPSYQPQHF	TGTGCCACCAGCAGTGACAGGCCTAGTTATCAGCCCCAGCATTTT
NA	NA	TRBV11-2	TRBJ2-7	CASSSPAGTPYEQYF	TGTGCCAGCAGCTCCCCTGCGGGTACTCCCTACGAGCAGTACTTC
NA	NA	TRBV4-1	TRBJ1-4	CASSQDPGGDIEKLFF	TGCGCCAGCAGCCAAGACCCTGGGGGGGACATCGAAAAACTGTTTTTT
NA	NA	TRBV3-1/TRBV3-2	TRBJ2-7	CASSQENRRQDKQYF	TGTGCCAGCAGCCAAGAAAACCGGCGGCAGGACAAGCAGTACTTC
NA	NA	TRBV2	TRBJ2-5	CASRRGQTETQYF	TGTGCCAGCAGAAGAGGGCAGACGGAGACCCAGTACTTC
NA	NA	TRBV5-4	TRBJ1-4	CASSSGQSTNEKLFF	TGTGCCAGCAGCTCCGGACAGTCAACTAATGAAAAACTGTTTTTT
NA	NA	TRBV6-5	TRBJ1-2	CASLQGNYGYTF	TGTGCCAGCTTACAGGGCAACTATGGCTACACCTTC
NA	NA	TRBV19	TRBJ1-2	CASSVTSGQSNYGYTF	TGTGCCAGTAGCGTAACCAGCGGACAGTCTAACTATGGCTACACCTTC
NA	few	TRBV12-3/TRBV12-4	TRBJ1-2	CASSPQDTYGYTF	TGTGCCAGCAGTCCCCAAGACACCTATGGCTACACCTTC
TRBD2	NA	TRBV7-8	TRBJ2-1	CASSLAGGLAGANEQFF	TGTGCCAGCAGCTTAGCTGGGGGGCTAGCGGGAGCCAATGAGCAGTTCTTC
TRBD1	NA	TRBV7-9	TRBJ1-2	CASSPPWTGGFYGYTF	TGTGCCAGCAGCCCCCCCTGGACAGGGGGGTTCTATGGCTACACCTTC
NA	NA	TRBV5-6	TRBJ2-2	CASSPRVTGELFF	TGTGCCAGCAGCCCCCGGGTAACCGGGGAGCTGTTTTTT
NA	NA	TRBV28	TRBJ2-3	CASSRTGSVTDTQYF	TGTGCCAGCAGTCGAACGGGGAGCGTTACAGATACGCAGTATTTT
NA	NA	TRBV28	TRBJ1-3	CASSFATRVGNTIYF	TGTGCCAGCAGTTTCGCCACACGGGTTGGAAACACCATATATTTT
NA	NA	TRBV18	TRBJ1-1	CASSTGFLAMNTEAFF	TGTGCCAGCTCCACAGGGTTCTTAGCCATGAACACTGAAGCTTTCTTT